A selection of T cell receptor beta chains follows, all from one sample in a study of T cells after yellow fever vaccination. Each CDR3 protein is one row after TCRdb ran MiXCR on the 5' RACE reads. The top ten clones hold approximately 3.5% of a sample with about 210,000 distinct CDR3 sequences, roughly 3% of them seen once. The sequencing used CD4+ T cells sorted from PBMCs, collected 10 days after the yellow fever booster vaccination. These receptors all come from a man younger than 35 who received the YFV17D yellow fever vaccine. Both conserved end residues are part of each CDR3. A D gene is named only where the DNA matches it firmly. Only some rows state a clone size, as once, few, many or a class for expanded clones.

>TRBJ2-2|few|TRBD1|TRBV12-3/TRBV12-4
CASSFLGQLRTGELFF
TGTGCCAGCAGTTTTCTGGGACAGCTTAGGACCGGGGAGCTGTTTTTT
>TRBJ2-1|many|TRBD2|TRBV7-2
CASSRSGGALNEQFF
TGTGCCAGCAGCCGCAGCGGGGGGGCCCTTAATGAGCAGTTCTTC
>TRBJ2-5|NA|NA|TRBV24-1
CATSLGETQYF
TGTGCCACCAGCCTCGGGGAGACCCAGTACTTC
>TRBJ2-3|many|NA|TRBV4-3
CASSKGPRDTQYF
TGCGCCAGCAGCAAAGGACCTAGAGATACGCAGTATTTT
>TRBJ1-1|few|NA|TRBV25-1
CASSWTGTEAFF
TGTGCCAGCAGCTGGACGGGGACTGAAGCTTTCTTT
>TRBJ2-1|many|NA|TRBV7-2
CASRFGGANEQFF
TGTGCCAGCAGGTTCGGTGGAGCCAATGAGCAGTTCTTC
>TRBJ1-6|NA|NA|TRBV7-2
CASSKGNSPLHF
TGTGCCAGCAGTAAGGGGAATTCACCCCTCCACTTT
>TRBJ1-5|few|NA|TRBV11-2
CASSLVGYNQPQHF
TGTGCCAGCAGCTTAGTGGGGTACAATCAGCCCCAGCATTTT
>TRBJ2-7|many|NA|TRBV20-1
CSAWPTGAYEQYF
TGCAGTGCATGGCCGACAGGAGCCTACGAGCAGTACTTC
>TRBJ2-2|many|NA|TRBV7-8
CASSSWPKGDGELFF
TGTGCCAGCAGCTCATGGCCCAAAGGGGACGGGGAGCTGTTTTTT
>TRBJ2-1|few|NA|TRBV24-1
CATSVGAQYSEQFF
TGTGCCACCAGTGTCGGGGCCCAATACTCTGAGCAGTTCTTC
>TRBJ1-6|NA|TRBD1|TRBV4-1
CASSQDADRGLSNSPLHF
TGCGCCAGCAGCCAAGATGCTGACAGGGGTCTTTCTAATTCACCCCTCCACTTT
>TRBJ2-5|many|NA|TRBV18
CASSPPEGRETQYF
TGTGCCAGCTCACCCCCGGAGGGGCGGGAGACCCAGTACTTC
>TRBJ1-3|many|NA|TRBV3-1
CASSNRQPRNTIYF
TGTGCCAGCAGCAACCGACAGCCCAGAAACACCATATATTTT
>TRBJ1-4|many|NA|TRBV15
CATSRDVEKLFF
TGTGCCACCAGCAGAGATGTCGAAAAACTGTTTTTT
>TRBJ2-3|many|TRBD1|TRBV6-1
CASSEARQGAGTDTQYF
TGTGCCAGCAGTGAAGCTCGACAGGGGGCCGGCACAGATACGCAGTATTTT
>TRBJ2-2|many|NA|TRBV12-3/TRBV12-4
CASNLWRGNTGELFF
TGTGCCAGCAACCTTTGGCGGGGGAACACCGGGGAGCTGTTTTTT
>TRBJ1-5|many|NA|TRBV6-1
CASTLMGGGTLNQPQHF
TGTGCCAGCACCCTAATGGGTGGGGGGACGTTGAATCAGCCCCAGCATTTT
>TRBJ1-2|NA|NA|TRBV6-5
CASSKGYVFDGYTF
TGTGCCAGCTCGAAGGGATACGTATTTGATGGCTACACCTTC
>TRBJ1-2|few|TRBD1|TRBV29-1
CSVGGRQGPQGYTF
TGCAGCGTTGGTGGGAGACAGGGGCCTCAAGGCTACACCTTC